The clone carrying this T cell receptor (beta chain) was detected once. This sample is part of a study of blood T cell repertoires in COVID-19. About the study: COVID-19 samples collected from the United States, Italy and Spain covered acute and convalescent phases. T cells, B-cell-depleted T cells, or PBMCs provided the cDNA or gDNA that served as material.

Original processing methods: Researchers report that nucleated cell counts were estimated from reference gene primer amplification. The assay was immunoSEQ multiplex PCR, and TCRdb's table has in-frame clones only and misses some. V and J calls plus clone size are reproduced from that table; the DNA served to infer D and trimming. The sample has roughly 140,000 clones, approximately 80% seen once. Trimming left V 4 bases short and J 4 bases short, with 17 bases between. The CDR3 runs 16 residues. CDR1 is SGHVS, CDR2 FNYEAQ, per germline. The sequence derives from a human donor in a cohort sampled during active COVID-19. The chain couples TRBV7-6 to TRBJ2-1; possibly TRBD2 for D (6 bases). The material sequenced was peripheral blood. The chain's CDR3 is CASSSGGGAWYNEQFF. The CDR3 DNA sequence: TGTGCCAGCAGCTCGGGCGGCGGGGCGTGGTACAATGAGCAGTTCTTC.